These 31 T cell receptor beta chains came from one sample sequenced in a study of human T cells and chemical hapten exposure. In TCRdb, the RACE reads were re-called with MiXCR into one record per CDR3 protein. The data show fewer than 100,000 distinct CDR3 sequences, approximately 10% seen once. Time point here: patch test 3, about 24 weeks after DPC sensitization. Noted treatment: therapeutic diphenylcyclopropenone sensitization with weekly scalp DPC. The sequences come from whole blood, collected in connection with sensitization to the hapten diphenylcyclopropenone (DPC). The receptors derive from a woman in her thirties with alopecia areata. Some clones in this sample may be carry-over from other donors' samples.

The chain has TRBV6-1 and TRBJ2-2; D unresolved. The CDR3 contains 13 residues. The V gene lost 6 bases and the J gene lost 5 bases, with 10 bases spanning the gap. The germline V gene encodes CDR1 MNHNS and CDR2 SASEGT. In DNA, the CDR3 is TGTGCCAGCAGCGTCTGGTGGACCGGGGAGCTGTTTTTT. This translates into CASSVWWTGELFF.

This clonotype appeared many times. This sequence joins TRBV28 and TRBJ2-1; 15 bases fit TRBD2. Germline V gene lookup returns CDR1 MDHEN and CDR2 SYDVKM. Losses at the gene ends were 3 bases for V and 5 bases for J; bases not matched to a gene: 8. This CDR3 is 18 amino acids long. The CDR3 region is CASSFLGLAGGPHNEQFF. CDR3 coding DNA: TGTGCCAGCAGTTTCTTAGGACTAGCGGGAGGGCCCCACAATGAGCAGTTCTTC.

This clonotype has a count of ten or more. The chain employs TRBV19 and TRBJ1-5; D gene ambiguous. The V gene's germline CDR1 is LNHDA and CDR2 SQIVND (reference sequence). The CDR3 covers 17 residues. V lost 7 bases and J 2 bases, leaving 21 bases between the germline ends. CDR3 region: CASIDGRAPKGNQPQHF. In DNA, the CDR3 is TGTGCCAGTATCGATGGGAGGGCTCCTAAAGGCAATCAGCCCCAGCATTTT.

This clonotype showed up many times. This chain joins TRBV18 and TRBJ1-5; 10 nucleotides line up with TRBD1. Germline V lookup: CDR1 KGHSH, CDR2 LQKENI. Trimming removed 8 bases from V and 4 bases from J; junction bases left unmatched: 5. This CDR3 comprises 14 residues. Written as DNA, the CDR3 is TGTGCCAGCAGCCCGGGACAGGGGAATCAGCCCCAGCATTTT. Translating gives CASSPGQGNQPQHF.

This clonotype has a count of ten or more. The J gene is TRBJ2-3, the V gene TRBV7-2; tentative D call: TRBD2 (6 bases). The CDR3 has 14 amino acids. V was trimmed by 4 bases and J by 6 bases, leaving 14 bases between them. CDR1 and CDR2 (germline): SGHTA, FQGNSA. The DNA for the CDR3 is TGTGCCAGCAGCTCCAATCAACGGGGGGATACGCAGTATTTT. It codes for CASSSNQRGDTQYF.

Ten or more counts support this clonotype. This chain joins TRBV6-1 and TRBJ2-7; 9 bases match TRBD1. Germline CDR1 MNHNS, CDR2 SASEGT. V was pared by 8 bases and J by 6 bases, with 5 bases of the junction left unmatched. The CDR3 length is 12 residues. Here the CDR3 DNA reads TGTGCCAGCGGGGACAGGGTCGTCGAGCAGTACGTC. As protein: CASGDRVVEQYV.

This clonotype appeared many times. A junction boundary mismatches the germline segment, possibly from a read error. The J gene is TRBJ2-2, the V gene TRBV7-7; 11 bases agree with TRBD2. CDR1 and CDR2 from the germline V gene are SSHAT and FNYEAQ (reference sequence). CDR3 length: 16 amino acids. The CDR3, as DNA: TGTGCTAGCAGCCCTGGGACTAGCGGTTGGGCCGGGGAGCTGTTTTTT. It translates to CASSPGTSGWAGELFF.

Concerning this clonotype: A much larger clone lies a single base off, so this may be a read error. The V and J genes are TRBV6-2 or TRBV6-3 and TRBJ1-5, with TRBD1 identical over 9 bases. The germline V gene encodes CDR1 MNHEY and CDR2 SVGEGT. The CDR3 is 14 residues long. The CDR3 nucleotides are TGTGTCAGCCACCGGACAGGGGGCAATCAGCCCCAGCATTTT. This encodes CVSHRTGGNQPQHF.

A word on this clonotype: An end of the junction does not agree with germline; a read error may underlie this. This rearrangement joins TRBV29-1 to TRBJ1-1; D not certain. Germline loops: CDR1 SQVTM, CDR2 ANQGSEA. The CDR3 contains 12 residues. In DNA, the CDR3 is TGCGGCGTTGAGCTATGGACGGTCGAAGCTTTCTTT. Amino acids: CGVELWTVEAFF.

This clonotype was seen a few times. The J gene is TRBJ2-5, the V gene TRBV2; 7 nucleotides agree with TRBD1. Trimming cost V 7 bases and J 3 bases; bases outside gene matches: 11. The CDR3 extends over 15 amino acids. From germline, CDR1 is SNHLY and CDR2 FYNNEI. The CDR3 sequence is CASTKQGHEEETQYF. In nucleotides, the CDR3 is TGTGCCAGCACAAAACAGGGGCACGAGGAAGAGACCCAGTACTTC. Drawing the rest from reference TRBV2 and TRBJ2-5, the complete variable domain is EPEVTQTPSHQVTQMGQEVILRCVPISNHLYFYWYRQILGQKVEFLVSFYNNEISEKSEIFDDQFSVERPDGSNFTLKIRSTKLEDSAMYFCASTKQGHEEETQYFGPGTRLLVL.

This clonotype was detected only a few times. This sequence joins TRBV29-1 and TRBJ1-4, with D unclear. Trimming shortened V by 4 bases and J by 4 bases, and 7 bases separated the two germline ends. The CDR3 runs 12 residues. Germline values: CDR1 SQVTM, CDR2 ANQGSEA. In DNA form, the CDR3 reads TGCAGCGTTGTTCTCCTTAATGAAAAACTGTTTTTT. This codes for CSVVLLNEKLFF.

For this clonotype: At one of its ends the junction is not consistent with the germline gene, which may arise from a read error. The V and J genes are TRBV7-7 and TRBJ2-1; 9 nucleotides line up with TRBD2. CDR1 is SSHAT and CDR2 is FNYEAQ in the germline V gene (reference sequence). The CDR3 runs to 15 residues. CDR3 DNA: TGTGCTAGCAGCTTGGGACTAGCTCGTAACAATGAGCAGTTCTTC. Its translation: CASSLGLARNNEQFF. Full variable domain (missing parts from reference TRBV7-7 and TRBJ2-1): GAGVSQSPRYKVTKRGQDVTLRCDPISSHATLYWYQQALGQGPEFLTYFNYEAQPDKSGLPSDRFSAERPEGSISTLTIQRTEQRDSAMYRCASSLGLARNNEQFFGPGTRLTVL.

This chain connects TRBV5-4 to TRBJ2-5, with D possibly called TRBD1 or TRBD2 (6 bases each). Germline V CDR1 and CDR2: SGHNT, YYREEE (reference sequence). CDR3 size: 16 residues. V lost 4 bases and J 3 bases, leaving 19 bases between the germline ends. The CDR3 region has the DNA TGTGCCAGCAGCAGTCCGGAGGGGGTCGGAGAAGAGACCCAGTACTTC. Amino acids: CASSSPEGVGEETQYF.

This clonotype showed up many times. The chain uses TRBV28 and TRBJ2-7; the match to TRBD1 covers 7 bases. Germline V gene sequence: CDR1 MDHEN, CDR2 SYDVKM. This CDR3 has 12 residues. J lost 6 bases, V lost 6 bases, and 5 bases had no gene match. CDR3 protein: CASSADRAEQYV. The CDR3 DNA reads TGTGCCAGCAGCGCTGACAGGGCCGAGCAGTACGTC.

Only a few counts were recorded for this clonotype. This chain links TRBV5-1 with TRBJ1-4; 8 bases align to TRBD1. V was pared by 4 bases and J by 8 bases, with 7 bases of the junction left unmatched. From germline, CDR1 is SGHRS and CDR2 YFSETQ. The CDR3 has 14 amino acids. CDR3 sequence reads: CASSPGQGREKLFF. For the CDR3, the DNA is TGCGCCAGCAGCCCAGGACAGGGTAGAGAAAAACTGTTTTTT. The full variable domain, in which reference TRBV5-1 and TRBJ1-4 provide the parts outside the CDR3, is KAGVTQTPRYLIKTRGQQVTLSCSPISGHRSVSWYQQTPGQGLQFLFEYFSETQRNKGNFPGRFSGRQFSNSRSEMNVSTLELGDSALYLCASSPGQGREKLFFGSGTQLSVL.

This clonotype was seen a few times. This chain joins TRBV12-3 or TRBV12-4 and TRBJ2-1, with 9 bases aligning to TRBD2. CDR3 size: 17 residues. V trimming: 5 bases; J trimming: 0 bases; junction bases outside the gene matches: 8. CDR3: CASSPPTSGHSYNEQFF. In DNA, the CDR3 is TGTGCCAGCAGTCCGCCGACTAGCGGACACTCCTACAATGAGCAGTTCTTC.

This clonotype appeared many times. The chain has TRBV7-6 and TRBJ2-5; a possible D gene is TRBD1 (6 bases). Germline CDR1 reads SGHVS; CDR2 reads FNYEAQ. V was shortened by 2 bases and J by 5 bases, with 15 bases between the two germline ends. The CDR3 covers 15 residues. The CDR3 bases are TGTGCCAGCAGCTTACTGGGACAACCTCCGGAGACCCAGTACTTC. This codes for CASSLLGQPPETQYF.

V is TRBV2 and J is TRBJ2-3, with D hard to call. Trimming removed 4 bases from V and 5 bases from J, with 4 bases in between. Germline CDR1 is SNHLY and CDR2 is FYNNEI. The length of the CDR3 is 11 residues. CDR3 nucleotides: TGTGCCAGCAGTGTGAGAGATACGCAGTATTTT. Protein: CASSVRDTQYF.

This clonotype occurred a few times. The chain employs TRBV6-5 and TRBJ2-7; possibly TRBD1 for D (6 bases). V dropped 4 bases and J dropped 1 base, with 14 bases sitting between them. The CDR3 runs 15 residues. Germline V gene data show CDR1 as MNHEY and CDR2 as SVGAGI. CDR3 in amino acids: CASSSRAGVSYEQYV. The CDR3 DNA is TGTGCCAGCAGTTCCCGGGCAGGGGTTTCCTACGAGCAGTACGTC.

Only a few counts were recorded for this clonotype. The chain couples TRBV25-1 to TRBJ1-2, with D unclear. The germline CDR1 and CDR2 sequences are MGHDK and SYGVNS. The CDR3 spans 17 residues. Trimming took off 2 bases at V and 6 bases at J, with 22 bases between the two ends. The CDR3 DNA is TGTGCCAGCAGTGAACTAAGGCGTACGGGCTCTGGGGATGGCTACACCTTC. It translates to CASSELRRTGSGDGYTF.

The table lists this clonotype with a few counts. This rearrangement joins TRBV10-3 to TRBJ1-1; perhaps TRBD1 as D (6 bases). This CDR3 region has 16 residues. Germline loops: CDR1 ENHRY, CDR2 SYGVKD. Trimming shortened V by 3 bases and J by 9 bases, and 23 bases separated the two germline ends. Here the CDR3 reads CAISEQQGDQRGKAFF. CDR3 coding DNA: TGTGCCATCAGTGAACAACAGGGAGATCAGCGGGGGAAAGCTTTCTTT.

This clonotype was counted at least ten times. This chain uses TRBV20-1 with TRBJ2-1; no firm D call. V was trimmed by 6 bases and J by 6 bases, leaving 15 bases between them. The CDR3 runs to 13 residues. Germline CDR1 reads DFQATT; CDR2 reads SNEGSKA (reference sequence). The CDR3 DNA is TGCAGTGCCGGCCTGCTGGGTCGCAATGAGCAGTTCTTC. The encoded protein is CSAGLLGRNEQFF.

The CDR3 reads CASSSPTGLQPQHF. In DNA form, the CDR3 reads TGTGCCAGCAGTTCGCCAACAGGACTTCAGCCCCAGCATTTT. The V and J genes are TRBV28 and TRBJ1-5; tentative D call: TRBD1 (5 bases). The germline V gene encodes CDR1 MDHEN and CDR2 SYDVKM. The ends were cut back, 4 bases at V and 6 bases at J, with 13 bases in the middle. This CDR3 has 14 amino acids. The entire variable domain, with the rest obtained from reference TRBV28 and TRBJ1-5, is as follows: DVKVTQSSRYLVKRTGEKVFLECVQDMDHENMFWYRQDPGLGLRLIYFSYDVKMKEKGDIPEGYSVSREKKERFSLILESASTNQTSMYLCASSSPTGLQPQHFGDGTRLSIL.

This sequence joins TRBV28 and TRBJ2-2; D is ambiguous. This CDR3 is built from 13 residues. V was clipped by 3 bases and J by 2 bases, with 4 bases between them. Germline V CDR1 and CDR2: MDHEN, SYDVKM. CDR3 coding DNA: TGTGCCAGCAGTTTTCCTAACACCGGGGAGCTGTTTTTT. Residues: CASSFPNTGELFF.

The table lists this clonotype with many counts. The chain employs TRBV29-1 and TRBJ2-3; D possibly uses TRBD1 or TRBD2 (6 bases each). The CDR3 extends over 13 amino acids. Trimming cost V 4 bases and J 0 bases, with 8 bases left between them. Germline lookup yields CDR1 SQVTM and CDR2 ANQGSEA. CDR3 DNA sequence: TGCAGCGTTGGGGGGGCTAGCACAGATACGCAGTATTTT. Translation: CSVGGASTDTQYF.

This clonotype appeared a few times. The rearrangement uses TRBV3-1 and TRBJ2-1; the D is unclear. The germline V gene encodes CDR1 LGHDT and CDR2 YNNKEL (reference sequence). This CDR3 is built from 15 residues. V lost 2 bases to trimming and J lost 2 bases, with 10 bases between them. The DNA for the CDR3 is TGTGCCAGCAGCCAATCCGGGTTAACCTACAATGAGCAGTTCTTC. Translating it yields CASSQSGLTYNEQFF.

V usage is TRBV5-1 and J usage is TRBJ1-3, with D unresolved. From germline, CDR1 is SGHRS and CDR2 YFSETQ. The ends were cut back, 0 bases at V and 0 bases at J, with 10 bases in the middle. The CDR3 loop spans 16 amino acids. The CDR3 DNA sequence: TGCGCCAGCAGCTTGGGTTCAGGCAACTCTGGAAACACCATATATTTT. Residues: CASSLGSGNSGNTIYF. The full variable domain, with the rest looked up from reference TRBV5-1 and TRBJ1-3, is KAGVTQTPRYLIKTRGQQVTLSCSPISGHRSVSWYQQTPGQGLQFLFEYFSETQRNKGNFPGRFSGRQFSNSRSEMNVSTLELGDSALYLCASSLGSGNSGNTIYFGEGSWLTVV.

This clonotype was seen ten or more times. The rearrangement joins TRBV25-1 to TRBJ2-3; 14 bases align to TRBD2. From germline, CDR1 is MGHDK and CDR2 SYGVNS. The CDR3 is 16 amino acids. V dropped 5 bases and J dropped 3; count of bases not matched to a gene: 4. The CDR3 sequence: CASSTRTSGGTDTQYF. The CDR3, as DNA: TGTGCCAGCAGTACCAGGACTAGCGGGGGGACAGATACGCAGTATTTT.

In this sample, this clonotype turned up many times. CDR3 DNA sequence: TGTGCCAGCAGTACAGGTGAAGCTTTCTTT. Amino acid sequence: CASSTGEAFF. The genes are TRBV28 and TRBJ1-1, with TRBD1 as a possible D gene (5 bases). Germline CDR1 is MDHEN and CDR2 is SYDVKM. The CDR3 consists of 10 residues. The V and J ends lost 5 bases and 7 bases respectively, with 5 bases between them.

In its sample, this clonotype was seen many times. This chain connects TRBV5-5 to TRBJ1-6, with 9 nucleotides matching TRBD1. Losses at the gene ends were 4 bases for V and 13 bases for J; bases not matched to a gene: 9. Germline V CDR1 and CDR2: SGHKS, YYEKEE (reference sequence). This CDR3 comprises 14 residues. In nucleotides, the CDR3 is TGTGCCAGCAGCCCCGGGACAGGGCTATGGCCCCTCCACTTT. Translating it yields CASSPGTGLWPLHF.

This clonotype occurred many times. This chain joins TRBV28 and TRBJ2-5, with D unresolved. V was shortened by 6 bases and J by 4 bases, with 6 bases between the two germline ends. The CDR3 runs to 11 residues. Germline V gene lookup returns CDR1 MDHEN and CDR2 SYDVKM. This CDR3 reads CASSLRETQYF. The CDR3 coding sequence is TGTGCCAGCAGCTTGCGAGAGACCCAGTACTTC.